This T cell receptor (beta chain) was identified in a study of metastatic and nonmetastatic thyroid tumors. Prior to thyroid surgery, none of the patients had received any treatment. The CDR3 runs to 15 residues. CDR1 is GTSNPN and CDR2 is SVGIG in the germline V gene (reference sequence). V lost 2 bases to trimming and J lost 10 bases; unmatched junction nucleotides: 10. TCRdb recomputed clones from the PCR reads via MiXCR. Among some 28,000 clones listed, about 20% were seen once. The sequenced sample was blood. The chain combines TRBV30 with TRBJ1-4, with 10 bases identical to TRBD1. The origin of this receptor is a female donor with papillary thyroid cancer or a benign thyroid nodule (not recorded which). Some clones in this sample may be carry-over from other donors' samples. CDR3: CAWSRPGTGVAKLFF. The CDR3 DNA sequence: TGTGCCTGGAGTCGTCCCGGGACAGGGGTGGCAAAACTGTTTTTT. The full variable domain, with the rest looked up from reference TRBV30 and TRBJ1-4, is SQTIHQWPATLVQPVGSPLSLECTVEGTSNPNLYWYRQAAGRGLQLLFYSVGIGQISSEVPQNLSASRPQDRQFILSSKKLLLSDSGFYLCAWSRPGTGVAKLFFGSGTQLSVL.